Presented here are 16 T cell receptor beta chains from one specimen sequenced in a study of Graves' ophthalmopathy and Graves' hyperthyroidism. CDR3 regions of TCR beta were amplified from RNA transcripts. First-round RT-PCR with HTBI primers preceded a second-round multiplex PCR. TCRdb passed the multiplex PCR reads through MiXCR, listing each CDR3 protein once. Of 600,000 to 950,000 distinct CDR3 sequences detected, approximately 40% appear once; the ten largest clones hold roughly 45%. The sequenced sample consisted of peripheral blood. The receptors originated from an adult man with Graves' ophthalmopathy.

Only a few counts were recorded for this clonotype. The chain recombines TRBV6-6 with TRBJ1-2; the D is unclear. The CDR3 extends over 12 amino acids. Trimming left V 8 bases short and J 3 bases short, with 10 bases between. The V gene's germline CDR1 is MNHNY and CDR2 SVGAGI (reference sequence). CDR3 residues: CASFQADYGYTF. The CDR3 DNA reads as TGTGCCAGCTTCCAGGCTGACTATGGCTACACCTTC.

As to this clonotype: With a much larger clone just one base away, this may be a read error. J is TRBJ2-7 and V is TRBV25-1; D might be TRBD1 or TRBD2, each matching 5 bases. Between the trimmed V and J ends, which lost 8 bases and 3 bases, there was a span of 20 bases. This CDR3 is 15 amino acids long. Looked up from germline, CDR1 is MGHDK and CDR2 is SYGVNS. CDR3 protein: CASFGPVGELYEQYF. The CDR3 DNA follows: TGTGCCAGCTTTGGCCCCGTGGGGGAACTCTACGAGCAGTACTTC.

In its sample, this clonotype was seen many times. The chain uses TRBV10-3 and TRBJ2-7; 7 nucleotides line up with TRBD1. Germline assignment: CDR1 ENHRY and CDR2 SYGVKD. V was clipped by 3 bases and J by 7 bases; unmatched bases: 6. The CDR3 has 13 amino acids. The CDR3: CAISDDRVHEQYF. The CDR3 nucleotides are TGTGCCATCAGTGATGACAGGGTTCATGAGCAGTACTTC.

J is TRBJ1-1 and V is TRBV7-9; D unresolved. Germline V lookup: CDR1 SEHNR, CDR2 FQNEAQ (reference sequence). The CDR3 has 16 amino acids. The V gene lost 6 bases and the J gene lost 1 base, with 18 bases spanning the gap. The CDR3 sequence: CASSPADLNWNTEAFF. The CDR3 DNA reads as TGTGCCAGCAGTCCGGCGGATCTTAATTGGAACACTGAAGCTTTCTTT.

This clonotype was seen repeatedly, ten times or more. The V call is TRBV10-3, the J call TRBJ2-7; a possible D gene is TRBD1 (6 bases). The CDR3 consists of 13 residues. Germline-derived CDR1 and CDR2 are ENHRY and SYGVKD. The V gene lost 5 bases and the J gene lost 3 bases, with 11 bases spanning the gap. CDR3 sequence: CAISPGHDYEQYF. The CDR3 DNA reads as TGTGCCATCAGTCCGGGACACGACTACGAGCAGTACTTC.

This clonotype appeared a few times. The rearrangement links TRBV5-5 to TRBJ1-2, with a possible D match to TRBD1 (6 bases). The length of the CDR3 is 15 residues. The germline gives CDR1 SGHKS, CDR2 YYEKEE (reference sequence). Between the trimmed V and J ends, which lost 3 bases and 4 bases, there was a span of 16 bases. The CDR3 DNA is TGTGCCAGCAGCTGGGGGGCCAGCGAGCTCTATGGCTACACCTTC. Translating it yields CASSWGASELYGYTF.

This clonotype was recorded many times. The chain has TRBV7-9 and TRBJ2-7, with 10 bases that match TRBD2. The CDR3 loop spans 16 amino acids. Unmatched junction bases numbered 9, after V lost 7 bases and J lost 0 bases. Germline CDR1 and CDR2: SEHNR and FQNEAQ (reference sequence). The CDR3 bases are TGTGCCAGCAACCAAATAGCGGGGGGCTTCTCCTACGAGCAGTACTTC. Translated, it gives CASNQIAGGFSYEQYF.

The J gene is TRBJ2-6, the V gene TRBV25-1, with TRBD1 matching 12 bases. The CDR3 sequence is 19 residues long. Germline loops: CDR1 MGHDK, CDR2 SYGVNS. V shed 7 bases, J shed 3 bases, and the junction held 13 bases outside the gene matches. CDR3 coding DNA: TGTGCCAGCACCCCACACCCCGGGACAGGGGGCTATGGGGCCAACGTCCTGACTTTC. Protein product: CASTPHPGTGGYGANVLTF.

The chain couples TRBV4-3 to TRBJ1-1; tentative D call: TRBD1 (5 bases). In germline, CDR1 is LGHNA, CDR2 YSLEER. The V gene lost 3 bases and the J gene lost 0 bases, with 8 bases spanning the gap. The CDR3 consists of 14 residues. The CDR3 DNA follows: TGCGCCAGCAGCCAGCAGGGACTGAACACTGAAGCTTTCTTT. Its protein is CASSQQGLNTEAFF.

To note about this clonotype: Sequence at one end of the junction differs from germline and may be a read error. CDR3 in DNA: TGTGCCAGCAGGCAAGATTTGGGAGCGGATGGCTACACCTTC. Translating gives CASRQDLGADGYTF. V gene TRBV14 combines with J gene TRBJ1-2; D ambiguous. The germline V gene encodes CDR1 SGHDN and CDR2 FVKESK. The CDR3 has 14 residues.

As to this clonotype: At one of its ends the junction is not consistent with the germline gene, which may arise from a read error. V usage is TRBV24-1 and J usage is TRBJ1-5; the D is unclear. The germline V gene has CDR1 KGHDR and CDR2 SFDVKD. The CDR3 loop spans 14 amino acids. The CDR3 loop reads CASSESQFNQPQHF. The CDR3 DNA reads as TGTGCCAGCAGTGAGTCACAGTTCAATCAGCCCCAGCATTTT.

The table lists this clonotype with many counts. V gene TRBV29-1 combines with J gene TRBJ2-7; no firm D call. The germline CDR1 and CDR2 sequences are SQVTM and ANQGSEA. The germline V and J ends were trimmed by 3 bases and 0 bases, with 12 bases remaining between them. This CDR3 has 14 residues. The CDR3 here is CSVETFELSYEQYF. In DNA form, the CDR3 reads TGCAGCGTTGAGACGTTTGAACTCTCCTACGAGCAGTACTTC.

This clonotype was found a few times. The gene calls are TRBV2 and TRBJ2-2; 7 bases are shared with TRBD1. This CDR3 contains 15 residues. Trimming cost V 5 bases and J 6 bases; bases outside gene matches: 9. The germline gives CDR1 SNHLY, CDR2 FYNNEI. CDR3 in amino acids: CASSTYRGESGELFF. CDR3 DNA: TGTGCCAGCAGTACCTACAGGGGAGAGTCCGGGGAGCTGTTTTTT.

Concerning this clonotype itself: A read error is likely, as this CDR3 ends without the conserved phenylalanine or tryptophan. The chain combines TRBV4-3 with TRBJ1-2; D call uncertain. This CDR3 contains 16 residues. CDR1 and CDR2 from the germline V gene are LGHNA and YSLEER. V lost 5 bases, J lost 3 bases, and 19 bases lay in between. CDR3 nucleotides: TGCGCCAGCAGCTTGGAAGCACAGCCACCCCACTATGGCTACACCCTC. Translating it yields CASSLEAQPPHYGYTL.

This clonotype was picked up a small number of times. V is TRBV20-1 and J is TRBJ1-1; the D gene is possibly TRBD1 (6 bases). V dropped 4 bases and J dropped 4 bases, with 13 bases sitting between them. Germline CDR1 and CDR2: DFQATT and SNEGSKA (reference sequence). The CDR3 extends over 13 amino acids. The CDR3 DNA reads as TGCAGTGCTACAAAGGACAGTATCACTGAAGCTTTCTTT. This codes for CSATKDSITEAFF.

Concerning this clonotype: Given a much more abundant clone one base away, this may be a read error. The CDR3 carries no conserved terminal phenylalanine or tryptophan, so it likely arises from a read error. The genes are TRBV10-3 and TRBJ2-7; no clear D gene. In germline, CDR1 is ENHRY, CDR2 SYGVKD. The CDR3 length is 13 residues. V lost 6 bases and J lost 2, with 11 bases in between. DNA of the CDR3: TGTGCCATCAGCCGAGCTGAGACCTACGAGCAGTACCTC. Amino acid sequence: CAISRAETYEQYL.